The 21 T cell receptor beta chains below come from one sample, sequenced in a study of blood T cell repertoires in COVID-19. The data were produced by immunoSEQ multiplex PCR, yet TCRdb's version contains in-frame clones alone and is incomplete. Of over 250,000 clones in the sample, 82% are singletons; the top ten hold about 5%. The material sequenced was PBMCs or T cells enriched from blood (not recorded which). The origin of the receptors is a man aged 35 to 55 who had been exposed to COVID-19.

The rearrangement uses TRBV10-2 and TRBJ2-5; D ambiguous. From germline, CDR1 is WSHSY and CDR2 SAAADI. The CDR3 consists of 13 residues. Trimming stripped 1 base from V and 3 bases from J, with 6 bases between. The CDR3 here is CASSELGEETQYF. Written as DNA, the CDR3 is TGCGCCAGCAGTGAGTTGGGCGAAGAGACCCAGTACTTC.

This clone has a single count. The V call is TRBV30, the J call TRBJ1-5; the match to TRBD1 covers 7 bases. The CDR3 is 14 amino acids. Germline V gene data show CDR1 as GTSNPN and CDR2 as SVGIG (reference sequence). V lost 3 bases and J lost 4; bases outside the gene matches: 6. In DNA form, the CDR3 reads TGTGCCTGGAGCCCGACAGGGCAAAATCAGCCCCAGCATTTT. This codes for CAWSPTGQNQPQHF.

The V call is TRBV2, the J call TRBJ2-1; TRBD1 matches at 8 bases. This CDR3 contains 14 residues. Germline V gene data show CDR1 as SNHLY and CDR2 as FYNNEI. After removal of 8 bases from V and 4 bases from J, the junction contained 7 bases not matched to a gene. Here the CDR3 reads CASAGTGSYNEQFF. For the CDR3, the DNA is TGTGCCAGCGCCGGGACAGGTTCTTACAATGAGCAGTTCTTC.

The chain has TRBV7-2 and TRBJ2-1, with D possibly matching TRBD1 (5 bases). CDR1 is SGHTA, CDR2 FQGNSA, per germline. Between the trimmed V and J ends, which lost 1 base and 5 bases, there was a span of 12 bases. CDR3 size: 15 residues. The CDR3 loop is CASSLDGQGHNEQFF. Written as DNA, the CDR3 is TGTGCCAGCAGCTTAGATGGGCAGGGTCACAATGAGCAGTTCTTC.

DNA for the CDR3: TGTGCCACCAGTGATTTCAACGGGGAGCTGTTTTTT. This translates into CATSDFNGELFF. V is TRBV24-1 and J is TRBJ2-2; D unresolved. CDR3 length: 12 residues. From germline, CDR1 is KGHDR and CDR2 SFDVKD. Trimming stripped 1 base from V and 7 bases from J, with 3 bases between.

The genes are TRBV13 and TRBJ2-1, with 12 bases matching TRBD2. V trimming: 3 bases; J trimming: 4 bases; junction bases outside the gene matches: 4. CDR1 and CDR2 from the germline V gene are PRHDT and FYEKMQ (reference sequence). The CDR3 is 16 residues long. CDR3 region: CASSFSSGRAYNEQFF. The CDR3 DNA is TGTGCCAGCAGCTTTTCTAGCGGGAGGGCGTACAATGAGCAGTTCTTC.

The chain couples TRBV5-1 to TRBJ2-3, with 10 bases lining up with TRBD2. The CDR3 runs 19 residues. Germline V gene sequence: CDR1 SGHRS, CDR2 YFSETQ. After removal of 0 bases from V and 0 bases from J, the junction contained 10 bases not matched to a gene. The CDR3 nucleotides read TGCGCCAGCAGCTTGGCCGCGCTAGCGGGAGCGGGGAGCACAGATACGCAGTATTTT. This translates into CASSLAALAGAGSTDTQYF.

The rearrangement uses TRBV5-4 and TRBJ1-4; TRBD1 agrees at 8 bases. V dropped 3 bases and J dropped 7; count of bases not matched to a gene: 8. From germline, CDR1 is SGHNT and CDR2 YYREEE (reference sequence). The CDR3 has 15 residues. The CDR3 reads CASSYAQGAGEKLFF. The CDR3 nucleotides are TGTGCCAGCAGCTACGCCCAGGGGGCAGGTGAAAAACTGTTTTTT.

This clone showed up many times. Other DNA sequences of this sample code for an identical CDR3. The genes are TRBV4-1 and TRBJ2-7; TRBD2 agrees at 9 bases. There are 15 residues in the CDR3. Losses at the gene ends were 0 bases for V and 2 bases for J; bases not matched to a gene: 2. CDR1 is MGHRA, CDR2 YSYEKL, per germline. DNA of the CDR3: TGCGCCAGCAGCCAAGAGATAGCGGGAGCCTACGAGCAGTACTTC. Translated: CASSQEIAGAYEQYF.

The J gene is TRBJ2-1, the V gene TRBV11-3; TRBD2 matches 7 bases. The V gene's germline CDR1 is SGHNT and CDR2 YENEEA. The V and J ends lost 7 bases and 6 bases, in that order; junction bases with no gene match: 12. The CDR3 runs 15 residues. The CDR3 nucleotides read TGTGCCAGCAAGGGTCCGGCGGGAGTTCCCAATGAGCAGTTCTTC. Encoded protein: CASKGPAGVPNEQFF.

Of note for this clone: The junction departs from the called germline gene at one end, perhaps through a read error. The rearrangement links TRBV14 to TRBJ2-3, with D possibly being TRBD2 (6 bases). This CDR3 is built from 12 residues. In germline, CDR1 is SGHDN, CDR2 FVKESK. In nucleotides, the CDR3 is TGTGCCAGCAGCCAAGATCGGGGGTCCCTAGCTTTT. This codes for CASSQDRGSLAF. The full variable domain, rest sourced from reference TRBV14 and TRBJ2-3, is EAGVTQFPSHSVIEKGQTVTLRCDPISGHDNLYWYRRVMGKEIKFLLHFVKESKQDESGMPNNRFLAERTGGTYSTLKVQPAELEDSGVYFCASSQDRGSLAFGPGTRLTVL.

V and J are TRBV2 and TRBJ2-5, with 11 bases fitting TRBD2. Germline CDR1 reads SNHLY; CDR2 reads FYNNEI. CDR3 length equals 16 residues. V lost 7 bases to trimming and J lost 5 bases; unmatched junction nucleotides: 12. DNA for the CDR3: TGTGCCAGCAAAGGGATAGCGGGAGGGCCCCGGGAGACCCAGTACTTC. Translating gives CASKGIAGGPRETQYF.

V and J are TRBV18 and TRBJ2-1, with 9 bases aligning to TRBD1. Germline CDR1 reads KGHSH; CDR2 reads LQKENI. The length of the CDR3 is 16 residues. V dropped 6 bases and J dropped 5; count of bases not matched to a gene: 11. The DNA for the CDR3 is TGTGCCAGCTCCCCCCCGGGACAGGGTCCTAACAATGAGCAGTTCTTC. Amino acids: CASSPPGQGPNNEQFF. Looking up the rest from reference TRBV18 and TRBJ2-1 gives the full variable domain: NAGVMQNPRHLVRRRGQEARLRCSPMKGHSHVYWYRQLPEEGLKFMVYLQKENIIDESGMPKERFSAEFPKEGPSILRIQQVVRGDSAAYFCASSPPGQGPNNEQFFGPGTRLTVL.

This chain joins TRBV3-1 (or the pseudogene TRBV3-2) and TRBJ1-5, with D possibly TRBD1 on 5 matching bases. The CDR3 covers 12 residues. The germline V gene encodes CDR1 LGHDT and CDR2 YNNKEL (reference sequence). Trimming removed 5 bases at V and 7 bases at J, with 9 bases between. The CDR3 sequence is CASSSGGQPQHF. In DNA form, the CDR3 reads TGTGCCAGCAGCTCCGGGGGGCAGCCCCAGCATTTT.

This clone came up once. The chain has TRBV3-1 (or the pseudogene TRBV3-2) and TRBJ2-1; D gene ambiguous. The CDR3 spans 15 residues. V lost 1 base and J 1 base, leaving 8 bases between the germline ends. In germline, CDR1 is LGHDT, CDR2 YNNKEL (reference sequence). In nucleotides, the CDR3 is TGTGCCAGCAGCCAAGTTATCGGGTCCTACAATGAGCAGTTCTTC. It encodes CASSQVIGSYNEQFF.

This sequence joins TRBV9 and TRBJ2-2; 8 nucleotides match TRBD2. Germline-derived CDR1 and CDR2 are SGDLS and YYNGEE. This CDR3 contains 15 residues. The V segment lost 3 bases and the J segment 2 bases; nucleotides outside the gene matches: 3. Here the CDR3 reads CASSATSANTGELFF. CDR3 DNA sequence: TGTGCCAGCAGCGCGACTAGCGCCAACACCGGGGAGCTGTTTTTT.

The chain uses TRBV7-3 and TRBJ1-3, with no clear D. This CDR3 contains 14 residues. The germline CDR1 and CDR2 sequences are SGHTA and FQGTGA. The V gene lost 4 bases and the J gene lost 0 bases, with 7 bases spanning the gap. CDR3 sequence reads: CASSSRVSGNTIYF. CDR3 sequence (DNA): TGTGCCAGCAGCTCCCGAGTCTCTGGAAACACCATATATTTT.

A single count supports this clone. This chain links TRBV3-1 (or the pseudogene TRBV3-2) with TRBJ1-3, with unresolved D. The CDR3 is made up of 17 amino acids. Germline CDR1 and CDR2: LGHDT and YNNKEL (reference sequence). Trimming took off 3 bases at V and 4 bases at J, with 19 bases between the two ends. The CDR3 nucleotides read TGTGCCAGCAGCCATCCCCCTAGGCTATCGGTGGGAAACACCATATATTTT. Amino acid sequence: CASSHPPRLSVGNTIYF.

The chain combines TRBV27 with TRBJ1-5; D not resolved. Germline CDR1 and CDR2: MNHEY and SMNVEV (reference sequence). The CDR3 covers 16 residues. The ends were cut back, 0 bases at V and 0 bases at J, with 9 bases in the middle. The CDR3 DNA follows: TGTGCCAGCAGTTTATCTGGCGGAAATAGCAATCAGCCCCAGCATTTT. Translation gives CASSLSGGNSNQPQHF.

This clone was observed a single time. The chain links TRBV7-6 to TRBJ2-7, with a tentative D call TRBD2 (5 bases). V was clipped by 1 base and J by 2 bases, with 24 bases between them. Germline lookup yields CDR1 SGHVS and CDR2 FNYEAQ. The CDR3 totals 19 residues. The chain's CDR3 is CASSLGGQPHQIRTYEQYF. For the CDR3, the DNA is TGTGCCAGCAGCTTAGGAGGGCAACCCCACCAAATTCGGACCTACGAGCAGTACTTC.

This clone has a handful of counts. The V gene is TRBV24-1, the J gene TRBJ2-2; 8 positions agree with TRBD2. Trimming at V came to 2 bases and at J to 6 bases, leaving 7 bases not matched to a gene. This CDR3 is 16 amino acids long. CDR1 and CDR2 (germline): KGHDR, SFDVKD. The CDR3 nucleotides read TGTGCCACCAGTGATTCCGGGACTAGGCCCCCCGGGGAGCTGTTTTTT. Its protein is CATSDSGTRPPGELFF.